This TCR beta chain stems from a study of T cell responses to AZD1222 COVID-19 vaccine. Germline assignment: CDR1 SNHLY and CDR2 FYNNEI. CDR3 length: 11 amino acids. The data were produced by immunoSEQ multiplex PCR, yet TCRdb's version contains in-frame clones alone and is incomplete. Among 70,000 or so clones listed, around 83% were seen once. About this clone: One end of the junction fails to match germline, which may point to a read error.

The sequence was obtained from an adult in good health. The J gene is TRBJ1-4, the V gene TRBV2, with D unresolved. The sequencing used peripheral blood, collected on day 0 of AZD1222 vaccination. The CDR3 sequence is CASSEGWPFSF. The CDR3 DNA sequence: TGTGCCAGCAGTGAAGGGTGGCCGTTTTCCTTT.